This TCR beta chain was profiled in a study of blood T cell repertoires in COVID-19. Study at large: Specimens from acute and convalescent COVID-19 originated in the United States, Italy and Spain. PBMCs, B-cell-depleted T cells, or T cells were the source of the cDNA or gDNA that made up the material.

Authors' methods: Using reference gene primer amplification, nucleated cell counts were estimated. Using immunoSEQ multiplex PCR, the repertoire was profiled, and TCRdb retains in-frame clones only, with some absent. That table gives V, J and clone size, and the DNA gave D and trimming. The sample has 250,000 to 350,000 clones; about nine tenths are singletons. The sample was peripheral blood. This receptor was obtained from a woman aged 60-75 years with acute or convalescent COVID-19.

The CDR3 protein is CASSLAPVQGANEQYF. Written as DNA, the CDR3 is TGTGCCAGCAGCTTGGCCCCAGTTCAGGGGGCTAACGAGCAGTACTTC. The J gene is TRBJ2-7, the V gene TRBV5-5; 8 bases agree with TRBD1. CDR3 length: 16 amino acids. V was pared by 0 bases and J by 5 bases, with 10 bases of the junction left unmatched. The V gene's germline CDR1 is SGHKS and CDR2 YYEKEE (reference sequence).